The clone carrying this TCR beta chain was counted a few times. In the original analysis: Reference gene primer amplification in the assay estimated nucleated cell counts. Sequenced by immunoSEQ multiplex PCR; TCRdb stores in-frame clones only, minus some. V and J calls and clone size are copied from that table; D and trimming were computed from the DNA. The repertoire holds just over 300,000 clones, roughly 90% seen once, with over 1.5% in the top ten. This sample was taken from a study of blood T cell repertoires in COVID-19. Across the whole study: PBMCs, B-cell-depleted T cells, or T cells provided the cDNA or gDNA that made up the material.

The CDR3 extends over 14 amino acids. V was clipped by 0 bases and J by 7 bases, with 12 bases between them. The germline V gene encodes CDR1 LGHDT and CDR2 YNNKEL (reference sequence). Material for sequencing was peripheral blood. This sequence joins TRBV3-1 (or the pseudogene TRBV3-2) and TRBJ1-1; D gene ambiguous. This receptor was obtained from a woman aged 25 to 39 with COVID-19, enrolled during active disease. The CDR3 protein is CASSQDRGPYEAFF. In DNA, the CDR3 is TGTGCCAGCAGCCAAGATCGCGGGCCTTATGAAGCTTTCTTT.